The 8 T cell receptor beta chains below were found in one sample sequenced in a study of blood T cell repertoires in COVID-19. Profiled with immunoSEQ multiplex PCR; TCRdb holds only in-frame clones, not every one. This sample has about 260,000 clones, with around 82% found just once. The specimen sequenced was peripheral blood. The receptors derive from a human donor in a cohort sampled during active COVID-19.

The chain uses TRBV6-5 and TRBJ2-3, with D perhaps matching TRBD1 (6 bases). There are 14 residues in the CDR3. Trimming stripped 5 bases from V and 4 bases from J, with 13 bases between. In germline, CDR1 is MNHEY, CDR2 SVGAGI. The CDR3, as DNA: TGTGCCAGCAGTCAAAACAGGGTATCAGATACGCAGTATTTT. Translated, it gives CASSQNRVSDTQYF.

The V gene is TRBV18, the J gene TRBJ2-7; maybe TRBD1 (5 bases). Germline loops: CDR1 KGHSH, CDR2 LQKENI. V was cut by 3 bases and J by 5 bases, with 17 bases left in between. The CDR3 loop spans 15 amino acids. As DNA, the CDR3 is TGTGCCAGCTCACCCTCCCAGGGATTTGGGAACGAGCAGTACTTC. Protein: CASSPSQGFGNEQYF.

The CDR3, as DNA: TGTGCCAGTAGTATAGACAGGCCGGGGGGAGAAGAGACCCAGTACTTC. It is translated as CASSIDRPGGEETQYF. This chain uses TRBV19 with TRBJ2-5; 7 bases fit TRBD2. V gave up 0 bases and J gave up 3 bases; unmatched junction bases: 7. Germline V gene lookup returns CDR1 LNHDA and CDR2 SQIVND (reference sequence). The CDR3 runs to 16 residues.

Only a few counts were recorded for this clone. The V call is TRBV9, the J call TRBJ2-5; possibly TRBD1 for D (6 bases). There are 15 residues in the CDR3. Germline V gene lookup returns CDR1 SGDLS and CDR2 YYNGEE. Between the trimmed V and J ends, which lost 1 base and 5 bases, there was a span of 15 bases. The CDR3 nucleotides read TGTGCCAGCAGCGTAACCGATACAGGGTGGGAGACCCAGTACTTC. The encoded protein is CASSVTDTGWETQYF. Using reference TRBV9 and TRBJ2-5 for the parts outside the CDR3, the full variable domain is DSGVTQTPKHLITATGQRVTLRCSPRSGDLSVYWYQQSLDQGLQFLIQYYNGEERAKGNILERFSAQQFPDLHSELNLSSLELGDSALYFCASSVTDTGWETQYFGPGTRLLVL.

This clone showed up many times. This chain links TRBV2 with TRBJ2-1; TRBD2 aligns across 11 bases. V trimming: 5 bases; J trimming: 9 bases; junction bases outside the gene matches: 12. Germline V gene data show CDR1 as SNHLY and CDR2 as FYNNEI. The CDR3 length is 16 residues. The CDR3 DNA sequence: TGTGCCAGCAGTTTCTCTAGCGGGAGGAGGGTGAGTGAGCAGTTCTTC. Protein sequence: CASSFSSGRRVSEQFF.

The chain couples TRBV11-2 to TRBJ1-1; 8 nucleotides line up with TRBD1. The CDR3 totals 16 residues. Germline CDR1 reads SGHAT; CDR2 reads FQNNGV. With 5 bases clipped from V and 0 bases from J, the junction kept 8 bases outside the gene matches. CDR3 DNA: TGTGCCAGCAGCCTCCGGCGGGGACAGGTGAACACTGAAGCTTTCTTT. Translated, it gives CASSLRRGQVNTEAFF.

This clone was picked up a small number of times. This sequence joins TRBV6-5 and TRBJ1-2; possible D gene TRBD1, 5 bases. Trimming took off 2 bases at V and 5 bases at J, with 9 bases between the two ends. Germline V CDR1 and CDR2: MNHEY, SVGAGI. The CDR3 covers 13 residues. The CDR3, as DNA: TGTGCCAGCAGTTACAACAGGCAGTATGGCTACACCTTC. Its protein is CASSYNRQYGYTF.

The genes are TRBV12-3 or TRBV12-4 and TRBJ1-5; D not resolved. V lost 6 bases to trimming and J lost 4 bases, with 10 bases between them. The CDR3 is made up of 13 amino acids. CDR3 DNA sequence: TGTGCCAGCAGCTTCGAGGTAAATCAGCCCCAGCATTTT. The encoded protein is CASSFEVNQPQHF.